One and the same sample provided the 32 T cell receptor beta chains below, sequenced in a study of blood T cell repertoires in COVID-19. The repertoire was sequenced with immunoSEQ multiplex PCR; TCRdb's copy has only in-frame clones and lacks some. The sample includes 360,000 or so clones, roughly 80% seen only once; the top ten take over 4.5%. Sequenced material: PBMCs or T cells enriched from blood (not recorded which). The origin of the receptors is a woman between 45 and 60 years old who had recovered from COVID-19.

This clone has at least ten counts. The V call is TRBV7-2, the J call TRBJ2-1; D remains unclear. This CDR3 region has 16 residues. The V end was cut by 4 bases, the J end by 7 bases, with 20 bases between. Germline CDR1 is SGHTA and CDR2 is FQGNSA. The CDR3 reads CASSSPAMALRNEQFF. Here the CDR3 DNA reads TGTGCCAGCAGCTCCCCGGCGATGGCCTTGAGGAATGAGCAGTTCTTC.

The chain couples TRBV6-5 to TRBJ2-7; a weak D match, TRBD1 (6 bases). In germline, CDR1 is MNHEY, CDR2 SVGAGI. The CDR3 loop spans 13 amino acids. The ends were cut back, 9 bases at V and 0 bases at J, with 12 bases in the middle. Written as DNA, the CDR3 is TGTGCCAGTCGGGACAAAAGCTCCTACGAGCAGTACTTC. This sequence encodes CASRDKSSYEQYF.

J is TRBJ2-5 and V is TRBV7-2; 8 bases are shared with TRBD2. CDR3 size: 15 residues. The ends lost 0 bases at V and 1 base at J; junction bases unmatched: 1. Germline V gene data show CDR1 as SGHTA and CDR2 as FQGNSA. This CDR3 is CASSLAGLGQETQYF. The CDR3 DNA follows: TGTGCCAGCAGCTTAGCGGGACTAGGCCAAGAGACCCAGTACTTC.

The chain combines TRBV7-9 with TRBJ1-1; TRBD1 matches 9 bases. Germline CDR1 reads SEHNR; CDR2 reads FQNEAQ (reference sequence). Germline trimming cut 4 bases from V and 3 bases from J; bases unmatched to any gene: 6. This CDR3 spans 15 amino acids. The CDR3 is CASSSGDREYTEAFF. Written as DNA, the CDR3 is TGTGCCAGCAGCTCGGGGGACAGGGAGTACACTGAAGCTTTCTTT. The full variable domain, in which reference TRBV7-9 and TRBJ1-1 provide the parts outside the CDR3, is DTGVSQNPRHKITKRGQNVTFRCDPISEHNRLYWYRQTLGQGPEFLTYFQNEAQLEKSRLLSDRFSAERPKGSFSTLEIQRTEQGDSAMYLCASSSGDREYTEAFFGQGTRLTVV.

This clone was found once. The CDR3 loop reads CASSCPGEASRPFSDTQYF. The DNA of the CDR3 is TGTGCCAGCAGTTGTCCCGGAGAGGCTAGCAGACCGTTTTCGGATACGCAGTATTTT. V and J are TRBV27 and TRBJ2-3; D is possibly TRBD2 (5 bases). Trimming removed 4 bases from V and 6 bases from J, with 29 bases in between. The germline gives CDR1 MNHEY, CDR2 SMNVEV (reference sequence). The CDR3 extends over 19 amino acids.

This sequence joins TRBV28 and TRBJ2-7; 7 bases align to TRBD2. Germline trimming cut 5 bases from V and 6 bases from J; bases unmatched to any gene: 7. CDR3 length equals 13 residues. The germline V gene encodes CDR1 MDHEN and CDR2 SYDVKM. CDR3 sequence reads: CASSMGGRLEQYF. CDR3 sequence (DNA): TGTGCCAGCAGTATGGGGGGGAGACTCGAGCAGTACTTC.

The gene calls are TRBV5-4 and TRBJ2-3; TRBD2 matches 11 bases. Trimming removed 3 bases from V and 0 bases from J; junction bases left unmatched: 3. Germline-derived CDR1 and CDR2 are SGHNT and YYREEE (reference sequence). This CDR3 contains 16 residues. The CDR3 sequence: CASSSGTSGSTDTQYF. For the CDR3, the DNA is TGTGCCAGCAGCTCAGGGACTAGCGGAAGCACAGATACGCAGTATTTT.

This CDR3 is CASSRAPYSNQPQHF. As DNA, the CDR3 is TGTGCCAGCAGCAGGGCCCCCTATAGCAATCAGCCCCAGCATTTT. V and J are TRBV6-5 and TRBJ1-5; D is perhaps TRBD1 (5 bases). The CDR3 extends over 15 amino acids. Trimming took off 6 bases at V and 0 bases at J, with 12 bases between the two ends. The V gene's germline CDR1 is MNHEY and CDR2 SVGAGI.

The genes are TRBV25-1 and TRBJ1-2; TRBD1 matches at 7 bases. The CDR3 is 12 amino acids. J lost 5 bases, V lost 4 bases, and 1 base had no gene match. Germline V lookup: CDR1 MGHDK, CDR2 SYGVNS. In nucleotides, the CDR3 is TGTGCCAGCAGTGGGGGACAGTATGGCTACACCTTC. This gives the protein CASSGGQYGYTF.

The V gene is TRBV9, the J gene TRBJ1-6; D perhaps matches TRBD1 (5 bases). The CDR3 totals 18 residues. Germline V lookup: CDR1 SGDLS, CDR2 YYNGEE. V was clipped by 4 bases and J by 13 bases, with 30 bases between them. CDR3 residues: CASSREKRSGGDLYPLHF. CDR3 DNA: TGTGCCAGCAGCCGAGAAAAACGGAGCGGAGGGGATCTGTATCCCCTCCACTTT.

The V and J genes are TRBV5-5 and TRBJ2-3; weak D call: TRBD1 (5 bases). The CDR3 covers 15 residues. Germline CDR1 reads SGHKS; CDR2 reads YYEKEE (reference sequence). The V end lost 2 bases, the J end lost 2 bases, and 12 bases lay between the germline ends. Here the CDR3 reads CASSFRTPDTDTQYF. Here the CDR3 DNA reads TGTGCCAGCAGCTTCAGGACACCCGACACAGATACGCAGTATTTT.

The V gene is TRBV14, the J gene TRBJ1-1; a weak D match, TRBD1 (5 bases). This CDR3 comprises 14 residues. The germline V gene has CDR1 SGHDN and CDR2 FVKESK. V dropped 3 bases and J dropped 7 bases, with 15 bases sitting between them. In nucleotides, the CDR3 is TGTGCCAGCAGCCAGCAATTGGGGCGAAGTGAAGCTTTCTTT. It yields the protein CASSQQLGRSEAFF. The variable domain in full, with the rest retrieved from reference TRBV14 and TRBJ1-1, is EAGVTQFPSHSVIEKGQTVTLRCDPISGHDNLYWYRRVMGKEIKFLLHFVKESKQDESGMPNNRFLAERTGGTYSTLKVQPAELEDSGVYFCASSQQLGRSEAFFGQGTRLTVV.

V usage is TRBV4-1 and J usage is TRBJ1-5; D is perhaps TRBD1 (6 bases). The CDR3 extends over 13 amino acids. Germline V gene sequence: CDR1 MGHRA, CDR2 YSYEKL. V lost 4 bases and J lost 9, with 13 bases in between. CDR3 nucleotides: TGCGCCAGCAGCCGACAGGCAACTCTGCCCCAGCATTTT. Protein product: CASSRQATLPQHF.

The CDR3 bases are TGTGCCAGCAGCGCAGATGGCTACACCTTC. As protein: CASSADGYTF. This chain joins TRBV2 and TRBJ1-2, with D unresolved. The germline V and J ends were trimmed by 6 bases and 6 bases, with 5 bases remaining between them. This CDR3 is 10 amino acids long. Germline V CDR1 and CDR2: SNHLY, FYNNEI.

A few counts support this clone. The V call is TRBV7-9, the J call TRBJ1-2; 7 nucleotides agree with TRBD1. Trimming took 5 bases from V and 13 from J; bases not matched to a gene: 16. Germline values: CDR1 SEHNR, CDR2 FQNEAQ (reference sequence). CDR3 size: 14 residues. As DNA, the CDR3 is TGTGCCAGCAGCCTGGGACAGTCAACCTGGGATGGCACCTTC. Translated: CASSLGQSTWDGTF.

The chain is built from TRBV4-3 and TRBJ2-1; D not resolved. The V and J ends lost 0 bases and 4 bases respectively, with 10 bases between them. This CDR3 comprises 15 residues. From germline, CDR1 is LGHNA and CDR2 YSLEER. CDR3 protein: CASSQDLADYNEQFF. The CDR3 nucleotides read TGCGCCAGCAGCCAAGATCTGGCAGATTACAATGAGCAGTTCTTC.

This chain uses TRBV30 with TRBJ2-5; 10 bases fit TRBD1. Trimming cost V 2 bases and J 6 bases; bases outside gene matches: 9. Germline loops: CDR1 GTSNPN, CDR2 SVGIG (reference sequence). CDR3 length: 15 amino acids. The CDR3 protein is CAWSMGSDRGKTQYF. CDR3 DNA sequence: TGTGCCTGGAGTATGGGATCGGACAGGGGGAAGACCCAGTACTTC.

The chain joins TRBV4-2 to TRBJ2-1, with 12 bases aligning to TRBD2. The V and J ends lost 4 bases and 7 bases, in that order; junction bases with no gene match: 17. CDR1 and CDR2 (germline): LGHNA, YNFKEQ. The CDR3 is 19 amino acids. The CDR3 protein is CASSPTTGLAGGPGNEQFF. CDR3 in DNA: TGTGCCAGCAGCCCCACCACAGGGCTAGCGGGGGGGCCGGGGAATGAGCAGTTCTTC.

The chain links TRBV27 to TRBJ1-1, with D possibly being TRBD1 (6 bases). The germline V gene encodes CDR1 MNHEY and CDR2 SMNVEV (reference sequence). Trimming took off 9 bases at V and 5 bases at J, with 22 bases between the two ends. CDR3 length equals 15 residues. CDR3 nucleotides: TGTGCCAGTTGCCCAAGGGGCGACAGGAGGACTGAAGCTTTCTTT. Protein: CASCPRGDRRTEAFF.

The gene calls are TRBV3-1 (or the pseudogene TRBV3-2) and TRBJ2-7, with a tentative D call TRBD2 (5 bases). CDR1 is LGHDT, CDR2 YNNKEL, per germline (reference sequence). The V and J ends lost 0 bases and 2 bases respectively, with 11 bases between them. The CDR3 has 15 residues. As DNA, the CDR3 is TGTGCCAGCAGCCAAGATCCGGGGAGTACCTACGAGCAGTACTTC. The encoded protein is CASSQDPGSTYEQYF.

In regard to this clone: At one end the junction does not follow the germline gene, possibly because of a read error. The rearrangement joins TRBV18 to TRBJ2-3; 7 bases line up with TRBD1. The CDR3 runs to 13 residues. Germline values: CDR1 KGHSH, CDR2 LQKENI. The chain's CDR3 is CASSPTGQEKDSF. The CDR3 nucleotides read TGTGCCAGCTCACCAACAGGACAGGAAAAAGATTCCTTT.

This chain uses TRBV30 with TRBJ1-1; 7 bases are shared with TRBD1. The CDR3 has 15 amino acids. Germline V gene data show CDR1 as GTSNPN and CDR2 as SVGIG (reference sequence). The J segment lost 1 base and the V segment lost 0 bases, leaving 5 bases of the junction unmatched. CDR3 sequence: CAWSVWGTENTEAFF. Here the CDR3 DNA reads TGTGCCTGGAGTGTATGGGGGACAGAGAACACTGAAGCTTTCTTT.

The J gene is TRBJ2-1, the V gene TRBV7-7; D call uncertain. V lost 3 bases, J lost 6 bases, and 15 bases lay in between. Per germline, CDR1 SSHAT and CDR2 FNYEAQ (reference sequence). The CDR3 runs to 15 residues. The CDR3 DNA follows: TGTGCCAGCAGCTTGCATCCCCTAGGCCCCAATGAGCAGTTCTTC. As protein: CASSLHPLGPNEQFF.

DNA for the CDR3: TGTGCCAGCAGCTTAATTCTCGGGTACACCTTC. Its translation: CASSLILGYTF. V usage is TRBV7-2 and J usage is TRBJ1-2; D is uncertain. Trimming shortened V by 2 bases and J by 11 bases, and 9 bases separated the two germline ends. Germline values: CDR1 SGHTA, CDR2 FQGNSA. This CDR3 is built from 11 residues.

This sequence joins TRBV5-1 and TRBJ1-2; D is undetermined. The germline gives CDR1 SGHRS, CDR2 YFSETQ. V was cut by 3 bases and J by 2 bases, with 11 bases left in between. This CDR3 contains 14 residues. In DNA form, the CDR3 reads TGCGCCAGCAGCTCCCCTTCCGGGAACTATGGCTACACCTTC. Its protein is CASSSPSGNYGYTF.

This clone has more than one count but fewer than ten. The chain links TRBV12-3 or TRBV12-4 to TRBJ1-1; weak D call: TRBD1 (5 bases). With 8 bases removed from V and 1 base from J, the gap between germline ends came to 11 bases. The CDR3 spans 13 residues. The CDR3 DNA follows: TGTGCCAGCCATCCCCAGGGGAACACTGAAGCTTTCTTT. It codes for CASHPQGNTEAFF.

The rearrangement uses TRBV18 and TRBJ1-3; 7 positions agree with TRBD1. The germline V gene encodes CDR1 KGHSH and CDR2 LQKENI. With 4 bases clipped from V and 5 bases from J, the junction kept 14 bases outside the gene matches. This CDR3 has 17 residues. The CDR3 spells CASSQRLQGQSRNTIYF. CDR3 DNA: TGTGCCAGCTCACAGAGACTGCAGGGACAGTCAAGAAACACCATATATTTT.

This clone has only one observation. The chain couples TRBV19 to TRBJ2-7, with 11 bases aligning to TRBD1. The ends lost 4 bases at V and 4 bases at J; junction bases unmatched: 18. This CDR3 comprises 19 residues. Germline CDR1 reads LNHDA; CDR2 reads SQIVND (reference sequence). CDR3 residues: CASSTIGRDRDRGRYEQYF. As DNA, the CDR3 is TGTGCCAGTAGTACAATAGGCCGGGACCGGGACAGGGGGAGGTACGAGCAGTACTTC.

This clone has a single count. This rearrangement joins TRBV5-6 to TRBJ2-5; 12 nucleotides agree with TRBD2. Germline CDR1 reads SGHDT; CDR2 reads YYEEEE. The CDR3 spans 16 residues. The V gene end was trimmed by 4 bases and the J gene end by 5 bases; junction bases not matched to a gene: 9. CDR3 amino acids: CASSPLRTSGMETQYF. DNA for the CDR3: TGTGCCAGCAGCCCCCTGCGGACTAGCGGGATGGAGACCCAGTACTTC.

V gene TRBV19 combines with J gene TRBJ1-1; 7 bases line up with TRBD1. J was trimmed by 0 bases and V by 7 bases; bases with no gene match: 14. The CDR3 runs to 17 residues. Germline loops: CDR1 LNHDA, CDR2 SQIVND (reference sequence). The CDR3: CASTSGGGSLMNTEAFF. DNA of the CDR3: TGTGCCAGTACCTCAGGAGGGGGCAGCCTCATGAACACTGAAGCTTTCTTT.

V gene TRBV2 combines with J gene TRBJ1-2; D gene ambiguous. The length of the CDR3 is 15 residues. Trimming stripped 7 bases from V and 4 bases from J, with 19 bases between. Germline values: CDR1 SNHLY, CDR2 FYNNEI. This chain's CDR3 is CASTESGMGSYGYTF. The CDR3, as DNA: TGTGCCAGCACCGAGTCGGGCATGGGGAGCTATGGCTACACCTTC. Complete variable domain (other parts from reference TRBV2 and TRBJ1-2): EPEVTQTPSHQVTQMGQEVILRCVPISNHLYFYWYRQILGQKVEFLVSFYNNEISEKSEIFDDQFSVERPDGSNFTLKIRSTKLEDSAMYFCASTESGMGSYGYTFGSGTRLTVV.

This chain uses TRBV4-2 with TRBJ1-2; 9 nucleotides line up with TRBD1. V was clipped by 4 bases and J by 4 bases; unmatched bases: 7. Germline assignment: CDR1 LGHNA and CDR2 YNFKEQ. The CDR3 totals 15 residues. DNA of the CDR3: TGTGCCAGCAGCCGAGACACAGGGGGCGGCTATGGCTACACCTTC. This gives the protein CASSRDTGGGYGYTF.